The 10 T cell receptor beta chains presented below share a single source sample, sequenced in a study of OX40 agonist ivuxolimab in advanced cancers. Sequencing used immunoSEQ multiplex PCR; TCRdb keeps in-frame clones, though not all of them. The top ten clones hold less than 20% of a sample with tens of thousands of clones, approximately 83% of them seen once. Sequenced here: CD4+ or CD8+ T cells sorted from blood, sampled in a trial of the OX40 agonist ivuxolimab. All receptors come from an adult with an advanced solid tumor such as melanoma, head and neck, liver or kidney cancer.

This chain joins TRBV5-6 and TRBJ1-3; D ambiguous. V was trimmed by 3 bases and J by 0 bases, leaving 10 bases between them. Germline CDR1 is SGHDT and CDR2 is YYEEEE. The CDR3 totals 15 residues. Here the CDR3 reads CASSSWRLSGNTIYF. The CDR3 nucleotides are TGTGCCAGCAGCTCGTGGCGTCTCTCTGGAAACACCATATATTTT.

The rearrangement joins TRBV29-1 to TRBJ2-7, with TRBD2 identical over 8 bases. Germline values: CDR1 SQVTM, CDR2 ANQGSEA. V shed 6 bases and J 1 base; nucleotides not matched to a gene: 5. CDR3 length equals 13 residues. The CDR3 sequence: CSVRTGGSYEQYF. The CDR3 coding sequence is TGCAGCGTCAGGACGGGGGGGTCCTACGAGCAGTACTTC.

CDR3 amino acids: CASSQDLGGPINVEKLFF. CDR3 in DNA: TGCGCCAGCAGCCAAGATCTAGGGGGCCCCATAAACGTCGAAAAACTGTTTTTT. The chain combines TRBV4-1 with TRBJ1-4, with 7 bases that match TRBD1. Germline assignment: CDR1 MGHRA and CDR2 YSYEKL. The CDR3 length is 18 residues. The V and J ends lost 0 bases and 8 bases, in that order; junction bases with no gene match: 15.

The gene calls are TRBV20-1 and TRBJ2-1; D not certain. This CDR3 is 10 amino acids long. The ends were cut back, 5 bases at V and 7 bases at J, with 6 bases in the middle. Germline loops: CDR1 DFQATT, CDR2 SNEGSKA (reference sequence). The CDR3 loop reads CSALTNEQFF. The CDR3 DNA follows: TGCAGTGCTTTGACGAATGAGCAGTTCTTC.

This chain joins TRBV28 and TRBJ2-7; 9 nucleotides match TRBD2. Looked up from germline, CDR1 is MDHEN and CDR2 is SYDVKM. The J segment lost 4 bases and the V segment lost 5 bases, leaving 12 bases of the junction unmatched. The CDR3 length is 16 residues. The chain's CDR3 is CASSGSGNSGSYEQYF. In DNA form, the CDR3 reads TGTGCCAGCAGTGGGTCAGGGAATAGCGGGAGTTACGAGCAGTACTTC.

This chain links TRBV7-6 with TRBJ1-3; no firm D call. Germline-derived CDR1 and CDR2 are SGHVS and FNYEAQ. V lost 5 bases, J lost 0 bases, and 8 bases lay in between. CDR3 length: 14 residues. CDR3 nucleotides: TGTGCCAGCAGCCCCGGGTCCTCTGGAAACACCATATATTTT. It specifies CASSPGSSGNTIYF.

The chain links TRBV5-1 to TRBJ1-2; the D gene is possibly TRBD1 (5 bases). This CDR3 has 15 residues. Germline-derived CDR1 and CDR2 are SGHRS and YFSETQ. Trimming stripped 1 base from V and 0 bases from J, with 10 bases between. CDR3 loop: CASSLSGGANYGYTF. The CDR3, as DNA: TGCGCCAGCAGCTTGAGCGGGGGGGCTAACTATGGCTACACCTTC.

This clone was seen a single time. The chain recombines TRBV11-3 with TRBJ2-2, with TRBD2 matching over 10 bases. Germline-derived CDR1 and CDR2 are SGHNT and YENEEA. V dropped 1 base and J dropped 5; count of bases not matched to a gene: 7. The CDR3 contains 17 residues. CDR3: CASSLGSGRASTGELFF. For the CDR3, the DNA is TGTGCCAGCAGCTTAGGGAGCGGGAGGGCCTCAACCGGGGAGCTGTTTTTT.

The J gene is TRBJ1-1, the V gene TRBV5-1; D is undetermined. Trimming shortened V by 0 bases and J by 1 base, and 7 bases separated the two germline ends. The CDR3 runs to 14 residues. The V gene's germline CDR1 is SGHRS and CDR2 YFSETQ. CDR3 DNA sequence: TGCGCCAGCAGCTTGGAACCTACGAACACTGAAGCTTTCTTT. Translation gives CASSLEPTNTEAFF. Drawing the rest from reference TRBV5-1 and TRBJ1-1, the complete variable domain is KAGVTQTPRYLIKTRGQQVTLSCSPISGHRSVSWYQQTPGQGLQFLFEYFSETQRNKGNFPGRFSGRQFSNSRSEMNVSTLELGDSALYLCASSLEPTNTEAFFGQGTRLTVV.

The CDR3 sequence: CASSPNTGGYEQYF. The DNA of the CDR3 is TGCGCCAGCAGCCCCAACACAGGAGGCTACGAGCAGTACTTC. The chain couples TRBV4-3 to TRBJ2-7, with D perhaps given as TRBD1 or TRBD2 (5 bases each). The CDR3 sequence is 14 residues long. CDR1 is LGHNA, CDR2 YSLEER, per germline. Trimming took 4 bases from V and 3 from J, leaving 13 bases between them.